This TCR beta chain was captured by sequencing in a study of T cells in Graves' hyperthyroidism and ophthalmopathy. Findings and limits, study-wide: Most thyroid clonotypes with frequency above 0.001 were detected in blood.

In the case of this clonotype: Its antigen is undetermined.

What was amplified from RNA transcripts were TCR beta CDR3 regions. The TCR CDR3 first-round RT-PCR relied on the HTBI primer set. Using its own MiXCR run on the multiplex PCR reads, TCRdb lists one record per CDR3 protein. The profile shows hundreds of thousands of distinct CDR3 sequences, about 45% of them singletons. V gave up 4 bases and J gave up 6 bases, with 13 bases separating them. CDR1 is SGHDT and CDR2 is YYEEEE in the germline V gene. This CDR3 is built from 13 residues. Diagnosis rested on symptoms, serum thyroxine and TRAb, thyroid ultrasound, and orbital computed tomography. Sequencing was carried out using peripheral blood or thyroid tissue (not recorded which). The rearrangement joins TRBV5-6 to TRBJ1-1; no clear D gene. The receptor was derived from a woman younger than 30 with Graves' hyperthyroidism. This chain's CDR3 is CASSTDTFPEAFF. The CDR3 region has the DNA TGTGCCAGCAGCACTGACACCTTTCCTGAAGCTTTCTTT.